This TCR beta chain came from a study of cytomegalovirus exposure and HLA in healthy donors. 13 Jbeta primers and 60 Vbeta primers were used for the PCR. TCRdb's table, derived via immunoSEQ multiplex PCR, lists solely in-frame clones and lacks some. The table lists approximately 180,000 clones, approximately 85% of them singletons, with 4.8% in the top ten. Germline values: CDR1 MGHDK, CDR2 SYGVNS. The trim removed 4 bases at V and 4 bases at J, leaving 5 bases unmatched. The CDR3 extends over 15 amino acids. This clonotype was obtained from a girl aged 10-17 years in good health and CMV-seropositive. Sequencing input: PBMCs. V gene TRBV25-1 combines with J gene TRBJ2-2, with 8 positions matching TRBD1. Here the CDR3 reads CASSAPGQATGELFF. DNA for the CDR3: TGTGCCAGCAGTGCACCGGGACAGGCCACCGGGGAGCTGTTTTTT.